This T cell receptor (beta chain) was captured by sequencing in a study of cytomegalovirus exposure and HLA in healthy donors. V was cut by 3 bases and J by 3 bases, with 17 bases left in between. CDR1 and CDR2 from the germline V gene are SQVTM and ANQGSEA. The CDR3 extends over 15 amino acids. General study results and limits: Through in vitro validation, a few CMV-associated chains were shown to be specific for CMV antigens. Investigators reported 150 to 200 TCR beta chains as tied to cytomegalovirus. For cytomegalovirus status, the classifier reportedly gave diagnoses with high specificity and sensitivity.

As for this clone: Its target is unknown.

The donors were members of the approximately 120-subject validation cohort (separate from the approximately 730-subject first cohort). Only in-frame clones appear in the TCRdb table, and some are missing; sequencing was by immunoSEQ multiplex PCR. The sample records some 120,000 clones, roughly nine tenths being singletons. This sequence joins TRBV29-1 and TRBJ1-2; D perhaps matches TRBD1 (6 bases). The material sequenced was PBMCs. This clonotype was obtained from a woman aged 18-29 years in good health and CMV-seronegative. DNA of the CDR3: TGCAGCGTTGATAGCGTTACAGGGCGGCACTATGGCTACACCTTC. It yields the protein CSVDSVTGRHYGYTF.